The 20 T cell receptor beta chains in this list originate from one sample, sequenced in a study of tumor-infiltrating lymphocytes in primary liver carcinoma. A constant-region primer primed TCR beta cDNA synthesis from 500 ng of total RNA. Modified slightly, ARM-PCR produced TCR beta libraries over three nested multiplex PCR rounds. TRBV1-TRBV30 forward primers paired with a C-beta reverse primer were used in the first two PCR rounds, which ran roughly 10 cycles each. TCRdb re-derived calls from the multiplex PCR reads in MiXCR, one entry per CDR3 protein. The table lists fewer than 400,000 distinct CDR3 sequences, less than 75% of them singletons. Out of unsorted whole blood came the blood RNA, and germline DNA was extracted as well. The sequenced sample consisted of peripheral blood. These receptors were taken from a man in his forties with primary liver carcinoma and hepatitis B virus infection.

As concerns this clonotype: This likely comes from a read error, as the CDR3 has no conserved phenylalanine or tryptophan at its end. This chain uses TRBV29-1 with TRBJ1-1; the match to TRBD1 covers 9 bases. Germline V gene lookup returns CDR1 SQVTM and CDR2 ANQGSEA. CDR3 length: 15 residues. Losses at the gene ends were 6 bases for V and 4 bases for J; bases not matched to a gene: 12. The CDR3 is CSVVRGQGYGTEAFL. In DNA, the CDR3 is TGCAGCGTCGTGAGGGGACAGGGATACGGCACTGAAGCTTTCTTA.

This sequence joins TRBV4-2 and TRBJ2-2; 8 nucleotides align to TRBD2. The length of the CDR3 is 15 residues. Germline-derived CDR1 and CDR2 are LGHNA and YNFKEQ. Trimming at V came to 2 bases and at J to 5 bases, leaving 4 bases not matched to a gene. The CDR3 DNA reads as TGTGCCAGCAGCCAATGTAGCGGGAAAACCGGGGAGCTGTTTTTT. Translated, it gives CASSQCSGKTGELFF.

This clonotype appeared a single time. Being one base from a much bigger clone, this may be a read error. V is TRBV12-3 or TRBV12-4 and J is TRBJ1-2; perhaps TRBD1 as D (6 bases). The CDR3 is 13 amino acids. Trimming shortened V by 7 bases and J by 4 bases, and 13 bases separated the two germline ends. CDR3 amino acids: CASTKQGIYGYTF. CDR3 in DNA: TGTGCCAGCACTAAACAGGGCATCTATGGCTACACCTTC.

As regards this clonotype: A clone one base away is much larger, so this may be a read error. The V gene is TRBV12-3 or TRBV12-4, the J gene TRBJ2-7; TRBD2 might be the D (6 bases). V dropped 7 bases and J dropped 7 bases, with 20 bases sitting between them. This CDR3 comprises 14 residues. The CDR3 sequence: CASIFTGGAREQYF. As DNA, the CDR3 is TGTGCCAGCATTTTTACCGGGGGAGCGAGGGAGCAGTACTTC.

The chain uses TRBV6-1 and TRBJ2-2, with 8 positions matching TRBD1. Germline lookup yields CDR1 MNHNS and CDR2 SASEGT. CDR3 length equals 15 residues. CDR3 loop: CVSRAYRGEIGELFF. In DNA, the CDR3 is TGTGTTAGCAGGGCCTACAGGGGGGAAATCGGGGAGCTGTTTTTT.

On this clonotype itself: A read error is likely, as this CDR3 ends without the conserved phenylalanine or tryptophan. The chain combines TRBV11-2 with TRBJ2-1; the match to TRBD2 covers 8 bases. CDR1 and CDR2 from the germline V gene are SGHAT and FQNNGV. The trim removed 1 base at V and 7 bases at J, leaving 9 bases unmatched. This CDR3 is built from 16 residues. The CDR3 region has the DNA TGTGCCAGCAGCTTAGTGGCCGGGACTAGAACGAATGAGCAGTTCATC. It is translated as CASSLVAGTRTNEQFI.

This clonotype was counted between two and nine times. The chain links TRBV14 to TRBJ1-1; D gene ambiguous. Trimming stripped 4 bases from V and 4 bases from J, with 16 bases between. The CDR3 spans 15 residues. Per germline, CDR1 SGHDN and CDR2 FVKESK. The CDR3 nucleotides are TGTGCCAGCAGCCCCAGACTTGGGGTAGGCACTGAAGCTTTCTTT. As protein: CASSPRLGVGTEAFF.

Comments on this clonotype: A clone one base away is much larger, so this may be a read error. This chain connects TRBV12-3 or TRBV12-4 to TRBJ2-6; the D gene could be TRBD1 or TRBD2 (5 bases each). The CDR3 is 15 amino acids. CDR3 in DNA: TGTGCCAGCAGGCTCGAAGGGTCCGGGGCCATCGTCCTGACTTTC. This codes for CASRLEGSGAIVLTF.

As concerns this clonotype: The junction differs from germline at one of its ends, possibly a read error. This chain joins TRBV11-1 and TRBJ2-1; no reliable D call. This CDR3 has 13 residues. The germline V gene has CDR1 SGHAT and CDR2 FQDESV (reference sequence). The CDR3 loop is CASSSSSDNERFF. CDR3 DNA: TGTGCCAGCAGCTCAAGTTCCGACAATGAGCGGTTCTTC.

This chain links TRBV30 with TRBJ2-5; D perhaps matches TRBD1 (5 bases). Germline lookup yields CDR1 GTSNPN and CDR2 SVGIG (reference sequence). V dropped 1 base and J dropped 5 bases, with 5 bases sitting between them. The CDR3 runs 11 residues. The DNA of the CDR3 is TGTGCCTGGAGTGGGGGCGAGACCCAGTACTTC. It translates to CAWSGGETQYF.

This clonotype was seen at least ten times. Compared with germline, one end of the junction differs, possibly owing to a read error. The gene calls are TRBV6-6 and TRBJ1-4; D remains unclear. This CDR3 spans 13 amino acids. In germline, CDR1 is MNHNY, CDR2 SVGAGI (reference sequence). The CDR3, as DNA: TGTGCCAGCAGTTACTCGAGTAATAAAAAACTGTTTTTT. Its translation: CASSYSSNKKLFF.

About this clonotype itself: One end of the junction varies from germline; a read error may be responsible. The chain combines TRBV6-1 with TRBJ2-3; the D is unclear. This CDR3 is built from 12 residues. Germline assignment: CDR1 MNHNS and CDR2 SASEGT. In DNA form, the CDR3 reads TGTGCCAGCACCCTGATCACAGATACGCAGTATTTC. Protein sequence: CASTLITDTQYF.

In regard to this clonotype: This may be a read error, as it is one base from a much larger clone. The chain links TRBV4-2 to TRBJ2-3; D might be TRBD1 (5 bases). This CDR3 has 14 residues. Germline CDR1 and CDR2: LGHNA and YNFKEQ. The CDR3 sequence is CASSQVWPTDMQYF. As DNA, the CDR3 is TGCGCCAGCAGCCAAGTTTGGCCGACAGATATGCAGTATTTT.

About this clonotype itself: A read error may explain this, as a much larger clone is one base away. It is likely a read error, because the conserved phenylalanine at the end of the CDR3 is missing. The chain is built from TRBV6-6 and TRBJ2-4, with 7 positions matching TRBD1. The V gene's germline CDR1 is MNHNY and CDR2 SVGAGI (reference sequence). The CDR3 consists of 16 residues. V lost 6 bases and J lost 7; bases outside the gene matches: 15. The CDR3 loop is CASSPTGVHLSNIQYY. In DNA, the CDR3 is TGTGCCAGCAGCCCCACAGGGGTCCACCTTTCTAACATTCAGTACTAC.

In its sample, this clonotype was seen many times. This chain links TRBV4-1 with TRBJ2-1; 11 bases align to TRBD2. CDR3 size: 16 residues. Germline V gene sequence: CDR1 MGHRA, CDR2 YSYEKL. V lost 3 bases to trimming and J lost 7 bases; unmatched junction nucleotides: 8. CDR3 coding DNA: TGCGCCAGCAGCCAGAAGGGACTAGCGGTATCTAATGAGCAGTTCTTC. Translation gives CASSQKGLAVSNEQFF.

In this sample, this clonotype turned up a few times. The V gene is TRBV7-9, the J gene TRBJ2-3, with D possibly being TRBD2 (6 bases). Trimming shortened V by 5 bases and J by 5 bases, and 14 bases separated the two germline ends. CDR1 and CDR2 from the germline V gene are SEHNR and FQNEAQ (reference sequence). This CDR3 is 14 amino acids long. CDR3 amino acids: CASSLATSLDTQYF. CDR3 DNA sequence: TGTGCCAGCAGCCTCGCGACTAGTTTAGATACGCAGTATTTT.

With regard to this clonotype: With a much larger clone just one base away, this may be a read error. The V gene is TRBV6-6, the J gene TRBJ1-1, with 7 bases lining up with TRBD1. J lost 7 bases, V lost 7 bases, and 9 bases had no gene match. Germline CDR1 reads MNHNY; CDR2 reads SVGAGI (reference sequence). CDR3 length: 13 residues. CDR3 DNA sequence: TGTGCCAGCAACCTGACAGGGTCGGATGAAGCTTTCTTT. Its translation: CASNLTGSDEAFF.

The chain couples TRBV20-1 to TRBJ2-7, with 8 bases aligning to TRBD2. The germline CDR1 and CDR2 sequences are DFQATT and SNEGSKA (reference sequence). The trim removed 3 bases at V and 1 base at J, leaving 8 bases unmatched. The CDR3 runs 15 residues. The CDR3 region is CSASPLAGASYEQYF. In DNA form, the CDR3 reads TGCAGTGCTAGCCCTCTAGCGGGTGCATCCTACGAGCAGTACTTC.

This clonotype was recorded many times. V gene TRBV12-3 or TRBV12-4 combines with J gene TRBJ1-1, with TRBD1 as a possible D gene (6 bases). V was trimmed by 5 bases and J by 1 base, leaving 14 bases between them. This CDR3 is built from 15 residues. The CDR3 region is CASSAVQGWNTEAFF. CDR3 DNA sequence: TGTGCCAGCAGTGCCGTACAGGGATGGAACACTGAAGCTTTCTTT.

As for this clonotype: This may come from a read error, since a much larger clone is one base off. The V gene is TRBV4-2, the J gene TRBJ1-1, with D uncertain. The germline gives CDR1 LGHNA, CDR2 YNFKEQ. There are 14 residues in the CDR3. Trimming pared 1 base from V and 0 bases from J, leaving 6 bases between. The CDR3 bases are TGTGCCAGCAGCCAAGGTACCTTGAACACTGAAGCTTTCTTT. Its translation: CASSQGTLNTEAFF.